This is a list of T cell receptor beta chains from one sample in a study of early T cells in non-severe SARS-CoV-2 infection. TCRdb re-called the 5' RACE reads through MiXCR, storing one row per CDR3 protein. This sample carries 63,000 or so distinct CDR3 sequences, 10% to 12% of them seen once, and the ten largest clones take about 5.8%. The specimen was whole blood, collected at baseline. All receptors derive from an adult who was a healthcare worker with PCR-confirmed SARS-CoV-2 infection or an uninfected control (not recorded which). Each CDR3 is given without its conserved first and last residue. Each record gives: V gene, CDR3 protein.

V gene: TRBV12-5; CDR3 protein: ASACPPSTNEKLF
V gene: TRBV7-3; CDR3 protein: ASSTAPAETQY
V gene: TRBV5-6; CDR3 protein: ASSRRRHQPQH
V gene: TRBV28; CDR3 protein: ASSFYGNQPQH
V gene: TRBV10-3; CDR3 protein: AISLTALLDTQY
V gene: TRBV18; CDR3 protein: ASSLPGSSSYNEQF
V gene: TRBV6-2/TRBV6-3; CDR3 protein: ASSQIQVDEQY
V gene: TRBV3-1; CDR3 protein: ASSLRDRVFGQY
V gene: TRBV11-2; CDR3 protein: ASSLVKGAGEQF
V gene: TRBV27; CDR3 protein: ASSSSYRVPGYT
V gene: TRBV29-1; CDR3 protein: SVGGRVNTEAF
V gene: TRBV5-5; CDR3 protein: ASSGLTSGPPQY
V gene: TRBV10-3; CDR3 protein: AIRGLAGGQETQY
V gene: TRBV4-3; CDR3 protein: ASSQDFSYEQY
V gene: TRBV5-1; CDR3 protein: ASSRDRLGEQY
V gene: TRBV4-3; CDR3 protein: ASSQRTRLPYEQY
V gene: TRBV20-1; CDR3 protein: SARPQGAGDIQY
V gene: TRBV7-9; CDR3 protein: ASSGWDPGVYEQY
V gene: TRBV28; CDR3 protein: ASSFSTVGNTEAF
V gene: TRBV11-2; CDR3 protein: ASSLTASDNQPQH
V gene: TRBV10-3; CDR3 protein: ATGPKWDTQY
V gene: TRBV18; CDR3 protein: ASSLIGGADGYT
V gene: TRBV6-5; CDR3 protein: ASSYSRLEPQH
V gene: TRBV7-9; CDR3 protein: ASSRRQLPYEQY
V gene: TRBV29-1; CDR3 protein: SVRTSGGSSYEQY
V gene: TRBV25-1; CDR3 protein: ASSETKTSGITDTQY
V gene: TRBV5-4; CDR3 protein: ASSLRSGGTQY
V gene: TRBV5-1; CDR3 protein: ASSFNRDNEQF
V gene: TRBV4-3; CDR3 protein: ASSQDRVHGESSYNEQF
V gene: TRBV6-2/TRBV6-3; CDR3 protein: ASSYEGLSTGEQF
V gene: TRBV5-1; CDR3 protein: ASRLEGTYEQY
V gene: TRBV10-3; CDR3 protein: AISDQQGTASLANVLT
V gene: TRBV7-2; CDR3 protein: ASSFGGESYNEQF
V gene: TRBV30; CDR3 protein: AWSAGLANTDTQY
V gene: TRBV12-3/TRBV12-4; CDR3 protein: ASSLDHYTPNTDTQY
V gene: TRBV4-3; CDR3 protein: ASSQEWGHEQY
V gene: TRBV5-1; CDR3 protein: ASSIGTSGGTQETQY
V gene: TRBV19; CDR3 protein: ASSTVAGGETQY
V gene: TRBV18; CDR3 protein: ASSPDRHEQF
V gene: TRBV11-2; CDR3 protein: ASSSGLAGGNNEQF
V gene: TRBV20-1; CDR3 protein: SAREKGAYNEQF
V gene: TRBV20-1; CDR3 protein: SARADTGGSYNEQF
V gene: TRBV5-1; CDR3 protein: ASSLEPNYGYT
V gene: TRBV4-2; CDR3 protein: ASSQDRIGGADTQY
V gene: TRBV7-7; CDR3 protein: ASSLGGHYNEQF
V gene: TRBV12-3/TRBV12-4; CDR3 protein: ASSLGGLGGGGTEAF
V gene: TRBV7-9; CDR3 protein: ASSLPQAINYGYT
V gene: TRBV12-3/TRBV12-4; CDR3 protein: ASSPDTAGNQPQH
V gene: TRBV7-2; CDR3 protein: ASSLRLPGSDTQY
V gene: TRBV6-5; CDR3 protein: ASSYSVSSGNTIY